The sequence of this TCR beta chain was determined in a study of naive and memory T cell subsets. Study-wide findings and caveats: TCR abundance followed a power law differing between naive and memory subsets. From naive to CM, EM and EMRA, diversity decreased and Gini increased.

Cells stained for CD3, CD4, CD8, CD45RA and CD27 were sorted into four subsets. This clonotype showed up many times. Its antigen is not identified. This CDR3 is built from 12 residues. The V gene lost 6 bases and the J gene lost 6 bases, with 13 bases spanning the gap. Per germline, CDR1 SQVTM and CDR2 ANQGSEA. The beta constant-region primer was an equimolar mix of two oligonucleotides covering TRBC1 and TRBC2. The cDNA 3' end received a ligated single-stranded oligonucleotide carrying the SP2 primer and a 12-nucleotide UMI. TCRdb reanalysed the UMI-ligation and nested PCR reads using MiXCR and keeps one entry per CDR3 protein. Of some 100,000 distinct CDR3 sequences listed, about 6.5% are singletons.

Sequencing was performed on central memory CD4+ T cells from blood. The chain links TRBV29-1 to TRBJ2-3; a weak D match, TRBD1 (5 bases). This clonotype originated in a human donor in good health. This CDR3 is CSVWAGQDTQYF. The CDR3 DNA is TGCAGCGTCTGGGCAGGGCAGGATACGCAGTATTTT.